These T cell receptor beta chains were read from a single sample in a study of CD8 T cells in Susac syndrome. TCRdb re-called the immunoSEQ multiplex PCR reads with MiXCR, one entry per CDR3 protein. Among some 150,000 distinct CDR3 sequences listed, 95% were seen once. Material: CD4+ T cells from PBMCs. Receptors originate from a human donor with Susac syndrome. Both conserved end residues are part of each CDR3. The order of the fields is V gene, J gene, clone size, D gene, CDR3 protein, CDR3 DNA. The D gene is left open where the match is weak. Only some rows state a clone size, as once, few, many or a class for expanded clones.

v_gene: TRBV6-4; j_gene: TRBJ2-1; abundance: -; d_gene: -; CDR3aa: CASILEQFF; CDR3nt: TGTGCCAGCATCCTCGAGCAGTTCTTC
v_gene: TRBV20-1; j_gene: TRBJ2-7; abundance: -; d_gene: -; CDR3aa: CSATGPEQYF; CDR3nt: TGCAGTGCGACCGGGCCAGAGCAGTACTTC
v_gene: TRBV30; j_gene: TRBJ1-2; abundance: -; d_gene: -; CDR3aa: CAWSARTTVFGGYTF; CDR3nt: TGTGCCTGGAGTGCTCGGACGACAGTTTTCGGCGGCTACACCTTC
v_gene: TRBV7-9; j_gene: TRBJ2-3; abundance: -; d_gene: -; CDR3aa: CASSLDFDTDTQYF; CDR3nt: TGTGCCAGCAGCTTAGACTTTGACACAGATACGCAGTATTTT
v_gene: TRBV4-3; j_gene: TRBJ2-1; abundance: once; d_gene: TRBD2; CDR3aa: CASSQVHGSGDEQFF; CDR3nt: TGCGCCAGCAGCCAAGTGCACGGGAGCGGGGATGAGCAGTTCTTC
v_gene: TRBV7-6; j_gene: TRBJ2-4; abundance: -; d_gene: -; CDR3aa: CASSLGGVQNIQYF; CDR3nt: TGTGCCAGCAGCTTGGGGGGCGTCCAAAACATTCAGTACTTC
v_gene: TRBV20-1; j_gene: TRBJ1-3; abundance: -; d_gene: -; CDR3aa: CSAPIRDSGNTIYF; CDR3nt: TGCAGTGCACCGATCAGGGACTCTGGAAACACCATATATTTT
v_gene: TRBV29-1; j_gene: TRBJ1-1; abundance: -; d_gene: -; CDR3aa: CSTRTENTEAFF; CDR3nt: TGCAGCACCAGGACAGAGAACACTGAAGCTTTCTTT
v_gene: TRBV28; j_gene: TRBJ1-3; abundance: -; d_gene: -; CDR3aa: CASSLSGVGSGNTIYF; CDR3nt: TGTGCCAGCAGTTTATCGGGTGTGGGCTCTGGAAACACCATATATTTT
v_gene: TRBV30; j_gene: TRBJ1-6; abundance: once; d_gene: -; CDR3aa: CAWSVLRPSPLHF; CDR3nt: TGTGCCTGGAGTGTCCTCCGTCCCTCACCCCTCCACTTT
v_gene: TRBV7-8; j_gene: TRBJ2-2; abundance: -; d_gene: -; CDR3aa: CASSLSWGTGELFF; CDR3nt: TGTGCCAGCAGCTTATCTTGGGGGACCGGGGAGCTGTTTTTT